This record concerns one T cell receptor beta chain sequence. The data stem from a study of patients and donors after allogeneic stem cell transplantation. The CDR3 is 15 amino acids. With 4 bases clipped from V and 5 bases from J, the junction kept 7 bases outside the gene matches. In germline, CDR1 is DFQATT, CDR2 SNEGSKA (reference sequence). MiXCR was run by TCRdb on the RT-PCR reads, yielding one entry per CDR3 protein. The table includes 150,000 to 250,000 distinct CDR3 sequences, 41% detected once. The TCR sequence derives from a human donor who was either an allogeneic HSCT recipient or a stem cell or donor lymphocyte infusion donor (not recorded which). It is not recorded whose cells these are; they may come from a transplant donor. Sequenced material: blood, either unsorted or a sorted T cell fraction (not recorded which). The chain is built from TRBV20-1 and TRBJ2-1; 11 nucleotides align to TRBD2. CDR3 sequence reads: CSATPLTSGNNEQFF. The CDR3 nucleotides read TGCAGTGCTACCCCTCTGACTAGCGGGAACAATGAGCAGTTCTTC.